This entry lists 28 T cell receptor beta chains sequenced from one sample in a study of cytomegalovirus exposure and HLA in healthy donors. Libraries were prepared by immunoSEQ multiplex PCR; TCRdb keeps only in-frame clonotypes and omits some of them. The sample records around 95,000 clones, roughly 85% being singletons. The sample comprised PBMCs. The receptors were sampled from a man between 18 and 29 years old in good health and CMV-seropositive.

This chain uses TRBV7-9 with TRBJ2-3, with 7 nucleotides matching TRBD2. Trimming cost V 3 bases and J 0 bases; bases outside gene matches: 0. Germline V gives CDR1 SEHNR, CDR2 FQNEAQ (reference sequence). The CDR3 length is 14 residues. In DNA form, the CDR3 reads TGTGCCAGCAGCTTTAGCGGGAGCACAGATACGCAGTATTTT. Translation gives CASSFSGSTDTQYF.

The chain links TRBV6-5 to TRBJ1-2, with D possibly TRBD1 on 5 matching bases. The germline V and J ends were trimmed by 0 bases and 5 bases, with 10 bases remaining between them. Germline assignment: CDR1 MNHEY and CDR2 SVGAGI. CDR3 size: 14 residues. The CDR3, as DNA: TGTGCCAGCAGTTACTCGTGGCAGGGATATGGCTACACCTTC. This translates into CASSYSWQGYGYTF.

The V call is TRBV2, the J call TRBJ2-5; D gene ambiguous. V was pared by 6 bases and J by 3 bases, with 20 bases between. The CDR3 length is 16 residues. Germline V gene data show CDR1 as SNHLY and CDR2 as FYNNEI. CDR3 coding DNA: TGTGCCAGCAGCTATGAGATAGCCTATGAGGAAGAGACCCAGTACTTC. Residues: CASSYEIAYEEETQYF.

The chain carries TRBV5-4 and TRBJ2-1, with D hard to call. Germline-derived CDR1 and CDR2 are SGHNT and YYREEE (reference sequence). Trimming took 4 bases from V and 10 from J, leaving 12 bases between them. The CDR3 contains 12 residues. CDR3 DNA: TGTGCCAGCAGCGAAACTGCCACCGAGCAGTTCTTC. This translates into CASSETATEQFF.

As regards this clone: The sample holds other DNA sequences that translate to the same CDR3. The CDR3: CASSLDSYGYTF. The CDR3 DNA is TGTGCCAGCAGCCTAGACAGTTATGGCTACACCTTC. The chain employs TRBV9 and TRBJ1-2, with D perhaps matching TRBD1 (5 bases). Germline lookup yields CDR1 SGDLS and CDR2 YYNGEE. Deletions cut 4 bases from V and 5 bases from J, with 9 bases between. This CDR3 is built from 12 residues.

The CDR3 sequence: CASSPNRGGGINEQFF. The CDR3 bases are TGTGCCAGCTCACCTAACAGGGGGGGCGGTATCAATGAGCAGTTCTTC. The chain couples TRBV18 to TRBJ2-1, with D tentatively TRBD1 (8 bases). This CDR3 is built from 16 residues. Trimming removed 3 bases at V and 6 bases at J, with 18 bases between. Germline V gives CDR1 KGHSH, CDR2 LQKENI.

V gene TRBV4-1 combines with J gene TRBJ2-1, with D tentatively TRBD2 (6 bases). Between the trimmed V and J ends, which lost 4 bases and 7 bases, there was a span of 17 bases. Germline V lookup: CDR1 MGHRA, CDR2 YSYEKL. This CDR3 is 15 amino acids long. CDR3 residues: CASSPLGGATNEQFF. As DNA, the CDR3 is TGCGCCAGCAGCCCTCTGGGGGGAGCTACAAATGAGCAGTTCTTC.

This chain uses TRBV5-1 with TRBJ2-3; 10 bases agree with TRBD1. CDR3 size: 19 residues. Germline values: CDR1 SGHRS, CDR2 YFSETQ. Germline trimming cut 0 bases from V and 2 bases from J; bases unmatched to any gene: 12. Here the CDR3 reads CASSLEGGTGAFITDTQYF. CDR3 DNA sequence: TGCGCCAGCAGCTTGGAGGGTGGGACAGGGGCCTTCATCACAGATACGCAGTATTTT.

The chain is built from TRBV28 and TRBJ2-2, with unresolved D. Trimming took off 6 bases at V and 5 bases at J, with 4 bases between the two ends. The CDR3 loop spans 11 amino acids. Per the germline V gene, CDR1 is MDHEN and CDR2 is SYDVKM. This CDR3 is CASSRTGELFF. The DNA of the CDR3 is TGTGCCAGCAGCAGAACCGGGGAGCTGTTTTTT.

The J gene is TRBJ2-3, the V gene TRBV29-1; no reliable D call. V was pared by 3 bases and J by 1 base, with 11 bases between. CDR3 length: 14 residues. CDR1 and CDR2 (germline): SQVTM, ANQGSEA. The CDR3 DNA reads TGCAGCGTTGATGGGCTATCTGGCACAGATACGCAGTATTTT. It codes for CSVDGLSGTDTQYF.

The rearrangement uses TRBV28 and TRBJ2-4; TRBD2 matches at 9 bases. Per germline, CDR1 MDHEN and CDR2 SYDVKM. Trimming took 7 bases from V and 10 from J; bases not matched to a gene: 5. CDR3 length: 12 residues. CDR3 residues: CASTNSGRIQYF. CDR3 in DNA: TGTGCCAGCACAAATAGCGGGAGAATTCAGTACTTC.

This rearrangement joins TRBV7-3 to TRBJ2-7; TRBD2 agrees at 7 bases. Trimming removed 1 base from V and 7 bases from J; junction bases left unmatched: 16. This CDR3 spans 17 amino acids. Germline V gives CDR1 SGHTA, CDR2 FQGTGA. The CDR3 DNA reads as TGTGCCAGCAGCTTAAATGGGGGATGGGGGGGGGAACAGGAGCAGTACTTC. It specifies CASSLNGGWGGEQEQYF. The entire variable domain, with the rest obtained from reference TRBV7-3 and TRBJ2-7, is as follows: GAGVSQTPSNKVTEKGKYVELRCDPISGHTALYWYRQSLGQGPEFLIYFQGTGAADDSGLPNDRFFAVRPEGSVSTLKIQRTERGDSAVYLCASSLNGGWGGEQEQYFGPGTRLTVT.

J is TRBJ1-3 and V is TRBV21-1; the D call of TRBD1 is as the table states it, not checked on the DNA. TRBV21-1 is classified as a pseudogene. This CDR3 region has 16 residues. This CDR3 reads CASSRDRFCSGNTIYF. The CDR3 DNA reads as TGTGCCAGCAGCCGCGACAGGTTCTGCTCTGGAAACACCATATATTTT.

As concerns this clone: The same CDR3 arises from other DNA sequences in this sample as well. The rearrangement links TRBV29-1 to TRBJ1-5; D unclear. V was clipped by 4 bases and J by 3 bases, with 7 bases between them. The length of the CDR3 is 12 residues. Germline assignment: CDR1 SQVTM and CDR2 ANQGSEA. CDR3 DNA: TGCAGCGTTGGGCAGGTCAATCAGCCCCAGCATTTT. This codes for CSVGQVNQPQHF. The complete variable domain, with remaining parts taken from reference TRBV29-1 and TRBJ1-5, reads SAVISQKPSRDICQRGTSLTIQCQVDSQVTMMFWYRQQPGQSLTLIATANQGSEATYESGFVIDKFPISRPNLTFSTLTVSNMSPEDSSIYLCSVGQVNQPQHFGDGTRLSIL.

V gene TRBV9 combines with J gene TRBJ2-2; 10 nucleotides line up with TRBD2. Germline loops: CDR1 SGDLS, CDR2 YYNGEE. This CDR3 is 17 amino acids long. V dropped 5 bases and J dropped 0; count of bases not matched to a gene: 7. Written as DNA, the CDR3 is TGTGCCAGCAGGGGGGCTAGCGGGAGCCCGAACACCGGGGAGCTGTTTTTT. Residues: CASRGASGSPNTGELFF.

The gene calls are TRBV11-2 and TRBJ2-1; a weak D match, TRBD1 (6 bases). The CDR3 contains 15 residues. Germline V gene data show CDR1 as SGHAT and CDR2 as FQNNGV. V was cut by 5 bases and J by 9 bases, with 20 bases left in between. The CDR3 loop reads CASSPRPSGVPEQFF. The CDR3 region has the DNA TGTGCCAGCAGCCCCAGACCATCAGGGGTCCCTGAGCAGTTCTTC.

V usage is TRBV10-3 and J usage is TRBJ1-2; a possible D gene is TRBD1 (6 bases). The germline V gene encodes CDR1 ENHRY and CDR2 SYGVKD. CDR3 length equals 14 residues. The V and J ends lost 3 bases and 5 bases respectively, with 13 bases between them. Written as DNA, the CDR3 is TGTGCCATCAGTGACCAACAGGGAGGGTATGGCTACACCTTC. Protein product: CAISDQQGGYGYTF.

V usage is TRBV7-8 and J usage is TRBJ2-3; 8 bases agree with TRBD1. Germline trimming cut 3 bases from V and 5 bases from J; bases unmatched to any gene: 19. The CDR3 loop spans 19 amino acids. Germline assignment: CDR1 SGHVS and CDR2 FQNEAQ. For the CDR3, the DNA is TGTGCCAGCAGCTTCGTCTCGATCAGGGGGCGTTTGAGAAGAGATACGCAGTATTTT. Its translation is CASSFVSIRGRLRRDTQYF.

A few counts support this clone. The gene calls are TRBV23-1 and TRBJ1-1; 9 positions match TRBD1. TRBV23-1 falls under the ORF class, with uncertain function. Germline trimming cut 0 bases from V and 8 bases from J; bases unmatched to any gene: 4. The length of the CDR3 is 14 residues. The CDR3 DNA reads TGCGCCAGCAGTCAATCGGGACAGGGAAAAGAAGCTTTCTTT. Translating gives CASSQSGQGKEAFF.

In its sample, this clone was seen a few times. CDR3 protein: CSGRMGPEVIRGTQYF. CDR3 in DNA: TGCAGCGGGCGGATGGGCCCCGAAGTGATACGGGGTACGCAGTATTTT. V gene TRBV29-1 combines with J gene TRBJ2-3, with a possible D match to TRBD2 (5 bases). CDR3 size: 16 residues. Deletions cut 7 bases from V and 8 bases from J, with 28 bases between. Germline values: CDR1 SQVTM, CDR2 ANQGSEA.

In this sample, this clone turned up once. The chain has TRBV19 and TRBJ1-4, with D possibly matching TRBD1 (6 bases). This CDR3 contains 16 residues. The ends were cut back, 10 bases at V and 6 bases at J, with 24 bases in the middle. CDR1 is LNHDA and CDR2 is SQIVND in the germline V gene (reference sequence). CDR3 nucleotide sequence: TGTGCCACTCGCGGGGGCCAGAGGGGGTTTGATGAAAAACTGTTTTTT. This sequence encodes CATRGGQRGFDEKLFF.

This chain connects TRBV11-2 to TRBJ1-5; D gene unclear. Per the germline V gene, CDR1 is SGHAT and CDR2 is FQNNGV. This CDR3 contains 12 residues. The V end lost 4 bases, the J end lost 3 bases, and 4 bases lay between the germline ends. In DNA form, the CDR3 reads TGTGCCAGCAGCTCCAACAATCAGCCCCAGCATTTT. It translates to CASSSNNQPQHF.

DNA for the CDR3: TGTGCCAGCAGCCCGGGCAGGGAAAATGAAAAACTGTTTTTT. Amino acid sequence: CASSPGRENEKLFF. This sequence joins TRBV4-2 and TRBJ1-4; tentatively, D is TRBD1 (5 bases). Trimming pared 4 bases from V and 5 bases from J, leaving 11 bases between. The CDR3 totals 14 residues. Per the germline V gene, CDR1 is LGHNA and CDR2 is YNFKEQ.

The V and J genes are TRBV28 and TRBJ2-3; D is undetermined. CDR3 length equals 19 residues. Germline V gene sequence: CDR1 MDHEN, CDR2 SYDVKM. Trimming left V 4 bases short and J 2 bases short, with 25 bases between. CDR3 in amino acids: CASSSTPYPRVIHTDTQYF. CDR3 DNA sequence: TGTGCCAGCAGTTCAACCCCGTACCCGCGTGTTATCCACACAGATACGCAGTATTTT. Looking up the rest from reference TRBV28 and TRBJ2-3 gives the full variable domain: DVKVTQSSRYLVKRTGEKVFLECVQDMDHENMFWYRQDPGLGLRLIYFSYDVKMKEKGDIPEGYSVSREKKERFSLILESASTNQTSMYLCASSSTPYPRVIHTDTQYFGPGTRLTVL.

V usage is TRBV5-1 and J usage is TRBJ2-5; D may be TRBD1 (6 bases). The V end lost 1 base, the J end lost 4 bases, and 14 bases lay between the germline ends. CDR1 is SGHRS, CDR2 YFSETQ, per germline. This CDR3 contains 15 residues. The CDR3 DNA reads TGCGCCAGCAGCTTGCAGCAGGGGATGGCAGAGACCCAGTACTTC. This sequence encodes CASSLQQGMAETQYF.

This clone appeared a single time. CDR3 loop: CASSSGGRGDEAFF. CDR3 bases: TGCGCCAGCAGCTCCGGGGGGAGGGGCGATGAAGCTTTCTTT. This sequence joins TRBV5-1 and TRBJ1-1; a possible D gene is TRBD1 (5 bases). Trimming stripped 3 bases from V and 7 bases from J, with 16 bases between. Germline V gene lookup returns CDR1 SGHRS and CDR2 YFSETQ. The CDR3 consists of 14 residues.

V is TRBV18 and J is TRBJ1-2; a weak D match, TRBD1 (5 bases). V lost 2 bases, J lost 8 bases, and 15 bases lay in between. The CDR3 runs to 14 residues. The germline V gene encodes CDR1 KGHSH and CDR2 LQKENI. The chain's CDR3 is CASSPSERGEGYTF. The CDR3 bases are TGTGCCAGCTCACCATCCGAGCGGGGGGAAGGCTACACCTTC.

Only one count was recorded for this clone. V usage is TRBV7-9 and J usage is TRBJ2-1, with 11 positions matching TRBD1. Germline V gives CDR1 SEHNR, CDR2 FQNEAQ (reference sequence). The CDR3 has 16 amino acids. The J segment lost 2 bases and the V segment lost 5 bases, leaving 5 bases of the junction unmatched. CDR3 bases: TGTGCCAGCAGCCCCCTGGGACAGGGGGCCTACAATGAGCAGTTCTTC. Translated, it gives CASSPLGQGAYNEQFF.